This T cell receptor beta chain comes out of a study of shared clonotypes between healthy human individuals. Genomic DNA belonging to each subset was distributed in equal measure over several immunoSEQ plates. Sorted-subset replicate PCR reactions were performed with approximately 180 ng DNA, corresponding to about 32,000 T cell genomes. The table came from immunoSEQ multiplex PCR; TCRdb's copy has only in-frame clones and leaves some out. The table records 2 million to 2.5 million clones, about 95% of them present only once. Worth noting for this clone: Its antigen is unidentified.

Study observations and caveats: Several donors showed sharing of approximately 5% of naive CD4 clonotypes.

The CDR3 totals 15 residues. V lost 5 bases to trimming and J lost 2 bases, with 15 bases between them. CDR1 is SNHLY, CDR2 FYNNEI, per germline. The chain carries TRBV2 and TRBJ2-5, with D perhaps matching TRBD2 (6 bases). Sample: naive CD4+ T cells sorted from blood. Subset specified: CD45RA+ positively selected. This receptor was taken from a young man in good health. CDR3 coding DNA: TGTGCCAGCAGTCGGGGGACCGGCCCTCAAGAGACCCAGTACTTC. Its translation: CASSRGTGPQETQYF.